This T cell receptor beta chain was documented in a study of blood T cell repertoires in COVID-19. The overall study: From T cells, B-cell-depleted T cells, or PBMCs came the material, which was cDNA or gDNA.

Original data processing: Scientists estimated how many nucleated cells there were by amplifying reference gene primers. The protocol was immunoSEQ multiplex PCR, while the TCRdb copy is restricted to in-frame clones and leaves out a portion. V and J calls and clone size are those listed in that table; D and trimming were worked out from the DNA. Among approximately 110,000 clones listed, about 86% were seen once. This CDR3 spans 15 amino acids. Germline-derived CDR1 and CDR2 are SGHVS and FQNEAQ. The germline V and J ends were trimmed by 4 bases and 1 base, with 8 bases remaining between them. The receptor comes from a woman between 50 and 59 years old with active or convalescent COVID-19. The chain links TRBV7-8 to TRBJ2-6; no definite D call. The source material was peripheral blood. In DNA form, the CDR3 reads TGTGCCAGCAGCTCCACAAATTCTGGGGCCAACGTCCTGACTTTC. This translates into CASSSTNSGANVLTF.